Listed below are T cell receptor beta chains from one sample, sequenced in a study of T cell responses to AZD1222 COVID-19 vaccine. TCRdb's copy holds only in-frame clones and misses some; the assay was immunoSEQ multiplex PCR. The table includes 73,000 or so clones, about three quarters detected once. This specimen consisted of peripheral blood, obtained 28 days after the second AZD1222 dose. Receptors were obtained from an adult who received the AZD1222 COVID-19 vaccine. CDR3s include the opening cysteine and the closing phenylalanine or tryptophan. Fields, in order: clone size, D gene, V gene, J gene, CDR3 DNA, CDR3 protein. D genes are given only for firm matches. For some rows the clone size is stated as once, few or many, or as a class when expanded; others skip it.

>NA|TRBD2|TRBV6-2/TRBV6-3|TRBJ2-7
TGTGCCAGCAGTCACCCCGTGGTAGCGGGAGTATCCTACGAGCAGTACTTC
CASSHPVVAGVSYEQYF
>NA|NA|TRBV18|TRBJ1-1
TGTGCCAGCTCACCGCTGGACAGATACACTGAAGCTTTCTTT
CASSPLDRYTEAFF
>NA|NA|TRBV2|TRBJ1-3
TGTGCCAGCAGGACAGGTTTCTCTGGAAACACCATATATTTT
CASRTGFSGNTIYF
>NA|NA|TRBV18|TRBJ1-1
TGTGCCAGCTCACACATTCAATCGAATACCAATTCGGAGGGCACTGAAGCTTTCTTT
CASSHIQSNTNSEGTEAFF
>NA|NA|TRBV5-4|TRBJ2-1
TGTGCCAGCAGCCCCGGTGGGGCGGCCTCCTACAATGAGCAGTTCTTC
CASSPGGAASYNEQFF
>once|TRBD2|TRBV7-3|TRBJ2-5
TGTGCCAGCAGCCGCTCTAGCGGGGGGAAGACCCAGTACTTC
CASSRSSGGKTQYF
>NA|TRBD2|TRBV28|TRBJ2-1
TGTGCCAGCAGGATTAGCGGGGGCTCCTACAATGAGCAGTTCTTC
CASRISGGSYNEQFF
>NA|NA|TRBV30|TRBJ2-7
TGTGCGCAAAGCACAGGTGACGAGCAGTACTTC
CAQSTGDEQYF
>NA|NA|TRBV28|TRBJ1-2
TGTGCCAGCAGTTTTAGGGGGTATGGCTACACCTTC
CASSFRGYGYTF
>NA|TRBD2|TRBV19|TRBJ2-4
TGTGCCAGTAATAGCGGGGGAGCCAAAAACATTCAGTACTTC
CASNSGGAKNIQYF
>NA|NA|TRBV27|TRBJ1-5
TGTGCCAGCAGTACGCCGACACGACAGCCCCAGCATTTT
CASSTPTRQPQHF
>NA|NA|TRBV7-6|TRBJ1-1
TGTGCCAGCAGCTTAGCCGAAGCGTCCATGAACACTGAAGCTTTCTTT
CASSLAEASMNTEAFF
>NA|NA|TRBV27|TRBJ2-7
TGTGCCAGCCCGCGGGACGGAGGTCAGTACGAGCAGTACTTC
CASPRDGGQYEQYF
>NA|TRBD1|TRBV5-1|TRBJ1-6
TGCGCCAGCAGCTCGGGACAGGGAGGATCACCCCTCCACTTT
CASSSGQGGSPLHF
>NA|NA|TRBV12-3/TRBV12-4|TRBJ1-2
TGTGCCAGCAGTTTGGGGGGAGACCATGGCTACACCTTC
CASSLGGDHGYTF
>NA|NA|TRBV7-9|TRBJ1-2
TGTGCCAGCAGCCAGCTGTGGGACTACACCTTC
CASSQLWDYTF
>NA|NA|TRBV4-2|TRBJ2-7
TGTGCCAGCAGCCAAGAAGGGTCGGGGCCGTACGAGCAGTACTTC
CASSQEGSGPYEQYF
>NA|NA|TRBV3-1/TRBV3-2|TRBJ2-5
TGTGCCAGCAGCCAAGAGACCCAGTACTTC
CASSQETQYF
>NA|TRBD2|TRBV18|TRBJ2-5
TGTGCCAGCTCACCGGGACTAGCGGGAGAGACCCAGTACTTC
CASSPGLAGETQYF
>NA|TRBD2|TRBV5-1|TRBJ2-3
TGCGCCAGCAGCCGAACGACTAGCGGGGAGTACACAGATACGCAGTATTTT
CASSRTTSGEYTDTQYF
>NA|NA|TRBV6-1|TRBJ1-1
TGTGCCAGCAGTGAAAATTGGGGGAACACTGAAGCTTTCTTT
CASSENWGNTEAFF
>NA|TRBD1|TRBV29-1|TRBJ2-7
TGCAGCGTTGAGGACAGGGACTACGAGCAGTACTTC
CSVEDRDYEQYF
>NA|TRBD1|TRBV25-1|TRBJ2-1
TGTGCCAGCAGTGACAGGACAGGGGGGGACAATGAGCAGTTCTTC
CASSDRTGGDNEQFF
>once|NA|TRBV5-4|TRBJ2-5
TGTGCCAGCAGCTTGGCTGGGGGGGAGACCCAGTACTTC
CASSLAGGETQYF
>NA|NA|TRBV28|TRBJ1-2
TGTGCCAGCAGACGACTCCCCCCGACTAACTATGGCTACACCTTC
CASRRLPPTNYGYTF
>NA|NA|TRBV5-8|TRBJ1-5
TGTGCCAGCAGCTTGGTGGGTCTGGGTCAGCCCCAGCATTTT
CASSLVGLGQPQHF
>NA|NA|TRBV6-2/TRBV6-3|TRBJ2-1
TGTGCCAGCAGCAACTTAGGGGAGCAGTTCTTC
CASSNLGEQFF
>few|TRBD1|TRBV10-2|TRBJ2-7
TGCGCCAGCAGTGAGACAGGGGACGAGTACTTC
CASSETGDEYF
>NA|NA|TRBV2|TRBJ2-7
TGTGCCAGCAGTGAGGCAGGGGTGTACGAGCAGTACTTC
CASSEAGVYEQYF
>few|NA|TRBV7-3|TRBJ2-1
TGTGCCAGCAGCTTAATGGTAGGCAATGAGCAGTTCTTC
CASSLMVGNEQFF
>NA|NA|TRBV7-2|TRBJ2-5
TGTGCCAGCAGCTTAGGTCCGGGACAAGAGACCCAGTACTTC
CASSLGPGQETQYF